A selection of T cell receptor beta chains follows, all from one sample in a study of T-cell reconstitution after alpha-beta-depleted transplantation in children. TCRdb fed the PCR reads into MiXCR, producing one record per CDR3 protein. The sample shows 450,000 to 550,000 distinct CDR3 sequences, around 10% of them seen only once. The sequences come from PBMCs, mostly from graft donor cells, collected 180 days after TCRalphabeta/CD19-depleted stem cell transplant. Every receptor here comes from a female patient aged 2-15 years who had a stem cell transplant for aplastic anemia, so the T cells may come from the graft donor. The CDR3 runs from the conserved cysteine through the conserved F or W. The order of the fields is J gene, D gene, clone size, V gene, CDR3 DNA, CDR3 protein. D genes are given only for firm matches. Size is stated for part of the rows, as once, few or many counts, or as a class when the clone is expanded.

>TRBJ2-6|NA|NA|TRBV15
TGTGCCACCAGCAGACCACTTAGGGGGGGAGCCTCTGGGGCCAACGTCCTGACTTTC
CATSRPLRGGASGANVLTF
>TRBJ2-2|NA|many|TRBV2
TGTGCCAGCTCAAGCCCGTGGAACACCGGGGAGCTGTTTTTT
CASSSPWNTGELFF
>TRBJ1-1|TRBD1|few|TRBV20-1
TGCAGTGCTAACGAGGGGGCGAGGACTGAAGCTTTCTTT
CSANEGARTEAFF
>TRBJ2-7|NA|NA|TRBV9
TGTGCCAGCAGCGTTTCCCTCCAGGGAAGCGAGCAGTACTTC
CASSVSLQGSEQYF
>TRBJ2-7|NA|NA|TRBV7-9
TGTGCCAGCAGCCCCTATAGGCCAAATAGGCCCTACGAGCAGTACTTC
CASSPYRPNRPYEQYF
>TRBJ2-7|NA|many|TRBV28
TGTGCCAGCAGTCGCCCCTTGGGACCGGGGTACGAGCAGTACTTC
CASSRPLGPGYEQYF
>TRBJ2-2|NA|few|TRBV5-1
TGCGCCAGCAGCACGTCCGGGGAGCTGTTTTTT
CASSTSGELFF
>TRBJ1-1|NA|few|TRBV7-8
TGTGCCAGCAGCCCTTCCACGAACACTGAAGCTTTCTTT
CASSPSTNTEAFF
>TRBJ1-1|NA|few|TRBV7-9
TGTGCCAGCAGCTTCTGGACAGAGATGAACACTGAAGCTTTCTTT
CASSFWTEMNTEAFF
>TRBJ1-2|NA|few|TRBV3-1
TGTGCCAGCAGCTACCAGGAAAACTATGGCTACACCTTC
CASSYQENYGYTF
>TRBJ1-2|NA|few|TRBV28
TGTGCCAGCATCCCCGCTGCGGGGTTTAACTATGGCTACACCTTC
CASIPAAGFNYGYTF
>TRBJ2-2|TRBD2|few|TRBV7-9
TGTGCCAGCAGCTCGAGGACTAGCGGGTTCCCCGGGGAGCTGTTTTTT
CASSSRTSGFPGELFF
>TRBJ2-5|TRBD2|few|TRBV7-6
TGTGCCAGCAGCCCACTAGCGTCGGCACAAGAGACCCAGTACTTC
CASSPLASAQETQYF
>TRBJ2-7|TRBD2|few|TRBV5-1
TGCGCCAGCAGCTTGGGTCCGACTAGCGGGAGCAGGTACGAGCAGTACTTC
CASSLGPTSGSRYEQYF
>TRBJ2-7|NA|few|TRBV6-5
TGTGCCAGCAGTTCCGGGACAAGCTACGAGCAGTACTTC
CASSSGTSYEQYF
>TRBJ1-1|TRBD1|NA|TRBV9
TGTGCCAGCAGCGTAGGACCCTTGGGCTTCACCGACAGGGGAGCGGCGGGCACTGAAGCTTTCTTT
CASSVGPLGFTDRGAAGTEAFF
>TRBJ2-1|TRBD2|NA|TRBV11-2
TGTGCCAGCAGCTTAAGCCGGACTAGCGGCCTCAATGAGCAGTTCTTC
CASSLSRTSGLNEQFF
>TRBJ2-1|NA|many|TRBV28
TGTGCCAGCAAGGGGCTGGTGGCCTACAATGAGCAGTTCTTC
CASKGLVAYNEQFF
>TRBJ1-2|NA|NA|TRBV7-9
TGTGCCAGCAGCTTAGATTTCGACACAGCTCGTGGGGGCTACACCTTC
CASSLDFDTARGGYTF
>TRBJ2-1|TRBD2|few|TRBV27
TGTGCCAGCAGTTTATCTCCTAGCGGGAGAGACGAGCAGTTCTTC
CASSLSPSGRDEQFF
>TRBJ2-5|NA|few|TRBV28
TGTGCCAGCAGTCCCGTGGGGGGAAGGGGAGAGACCCAGTACTTC
CASSPVGGRGETQYF
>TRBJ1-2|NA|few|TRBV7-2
TGTGCCAGCAGCTTTACGGACACCTATGGCTACACCTTC
CASSFTDTYGYTF
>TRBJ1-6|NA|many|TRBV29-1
TGCAGCGTTGAAGACCCTACTGACAGAGTCGATAATTCACCCCTCCACTTT
CSVEDPTDRVDNSPLHF
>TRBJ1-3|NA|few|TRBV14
TGTGCCAGCAGCCAAGTTGCCGGCTCTGGAAACACCATATATTTT
CASSQVAGSGNTIYF
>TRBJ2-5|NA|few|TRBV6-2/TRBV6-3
TGTGCCAGCAGCTCCGACAGGCATGAGACCCAGTACTTC
CASSSDRHETQYF
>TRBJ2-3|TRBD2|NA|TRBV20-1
TGCAGTGCTCCTCCGGCTAGCGGGAAAGGGTATACGCAGTATTTT
CSAPPASGKGYTQYF
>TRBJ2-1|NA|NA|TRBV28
TGTGCCAGCAGTTTCCGAATAAGCGAGCAGTTCTTC
CASSFRISEQFF
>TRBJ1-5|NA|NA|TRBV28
TGTGCCAGCAGTTCCCTAACCCATGGCAGGGGCCCTCGCAATCAGCCCCAGCATTTT
CASSSLTHGRGPRNQPQHF
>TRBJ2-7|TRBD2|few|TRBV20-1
TGCAGTGCCACAGAAGCGGGAGGGCCCTACGAGCAGTACTTC
CSATEAGGPYEQYF
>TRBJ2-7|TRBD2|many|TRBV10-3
TGTGCCATCAGTGTATCGGGGCTTCTAGCGGGAATCCCCTCCTACGAGCAGTACTTC
CAISVSGLLAGIPSYEQYF
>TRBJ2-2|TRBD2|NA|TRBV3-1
TGTGCCAGCAGCCAGGGAGGACTAGCCTCCACCGGGGAGCTGTTTTTT
CASSQGGLASTGELFF
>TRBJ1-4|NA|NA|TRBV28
TGTGCCAGCAGACCAGGTCGAGCCGAAAAACTGTTTTTT
CASRPGRAEKLFF
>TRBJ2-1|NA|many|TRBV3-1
TGTGCCAGCAGCCAAGAGAACAATGAGCAGTTCTTC
CASSQENNEQFF
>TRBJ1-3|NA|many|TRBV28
TGTGCCAGCAGTTCATACGAATTAGGTCTCGGAAACACCATATATTTT
CASSSYELGLGNTIYF
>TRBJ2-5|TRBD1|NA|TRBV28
TGTGCCAGCACCCCCGGGACAGCGATCGAGACCCAGTACTTC
CASTPGTAIETQYF
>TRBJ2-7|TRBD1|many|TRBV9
TGTGCCAGCAGCGCCTCGGGACAGGGGGTTTACGAGCAGTACTTC
CASSASGQGVYEQYF
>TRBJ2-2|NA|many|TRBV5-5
TGTGCCAGCAGCCCACGCGGTACCAACACCGGGGAGCTGTTTTTT
CASSPRGTNTGELFF
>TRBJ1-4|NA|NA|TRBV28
TGTGCCAGCAGTTTTTTAGAATCGGTCGGACAGACTAATGAAAAACTGTTTTTT
CASSFLESVGQTNEKLFF
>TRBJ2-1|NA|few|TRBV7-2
TGTGCCAGCAGCCTTACAGAGACTCCTGCCCCCTACAATGAGCAGTTCTTC
CASSLTETPAPYNEQFF
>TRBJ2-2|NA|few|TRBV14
TGTGCCAGCAGCCAAGTTGCTTTTCGGGGTCCGGGAGGGGAGCTGTTTTTT
CASSQVAFRGPGGELFF
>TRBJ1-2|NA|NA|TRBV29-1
TGCAGCGCCCTAATGGGGGATGGCTACACCTTC
CSALMGDGYTF
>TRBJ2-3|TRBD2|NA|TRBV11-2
TGTGCCAGCAGCTTCCCGGGACTAGCGGGTGCCTTCACAGATACGCAGTATTTT
CASSFPGLAGAFTDTQYF
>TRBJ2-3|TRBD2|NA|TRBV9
TGTGCCAGCAGCGTAACTAGCGGGTCTAGCACAGATACGCAGTATTTT
CASSVTSGSSTDTQYF
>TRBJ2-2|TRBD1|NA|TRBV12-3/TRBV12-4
TGTGCCAGCACCCATCTGATCGGGACAGGGGGAAACGGGGAGCTGTTTTTT
CASTHLIGTGGNGELFF
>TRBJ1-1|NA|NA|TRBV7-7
TGTGCCAGCAGCCCGGCCCCCCGGGTATCGGACACTGAAGCTTTCTTT
CASSPAPRVSDTEAFF
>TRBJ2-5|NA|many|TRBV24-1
TGTGCCACCAGTGATTTCTCGACAGGAAGGACAGAGACCCAGTACTTC
CATSDFSTGRTETQYF
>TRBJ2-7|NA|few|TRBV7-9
TGTGCCAGCAGCTCCTACAGGGTTAACCTGGGGGAGCAGTACTTC
CASSSYRVNLGEQYF
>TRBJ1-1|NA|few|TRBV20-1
TGCAGTGCTAGACAAGGCACTGAAGCTTTCTTT
CSARQGTEAFF
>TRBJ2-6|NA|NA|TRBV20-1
TGCAGTGCTAGGATTCTCCTGGGGGCCAACGTCCTGACTTTC
CSARILLGANVLTF